A single sample is the source of the 17 T cell receptor beta chains below, sequenced in a study of T cell repertoires in cytomegalovirus infection. TCRdb re-called the reads through MiXCR, storing one row per CDR3 protein. The profile shows 200,000 to 300,000 distinct CDR3 sequences, approximately 9% of them singletons. Sequencing was performed on PBMCs. These receptors were taken from a human donor in good health (CMV status not recorded). Some clones in this sample may be carry-over from other donors' samples.

This clonotype was counted many times. The chain is built from TRBV27 and TRBJ2-1; 10 bases match TRBD1. CDR3 length: 17 amino acids. With 0 bases clipped from V and 3 bases from J, the junction kept 5 bases outside the gene matches. Germline CDR1 MNHEY, CDR2 SMNVEV (reference sequence). The CDR3, as DNA: TGTGCCAGCAGTTTATCGAGAAGGACAGGGGGCTACAATGAGCAGTTCTTC. Translation: CASSLSRRTGGYNEQFF.

A remark on this clonotype: This sequence may be a read error, since a much larger clone differs from it by one base. The chain is built from TRBV7-2 and TRBJ2-3; D uncertain. The CDR3 is 12 amino acids. The germline V gene has CDR1 SGHTA and CDR2 FQGNSA. V was clipped by 5 bases and J by 2 bases, with 5 bases between them. CDR3 region: CASSAHTDTQYF. CDR3 DNA: TGTGCCAGCAGCGCCCACACAGATACGCAGTATTTT. The whole variable domain, filled in from reference TRBV7-2 and TRBJ2-3, reads GAGVSQSPSNKVTEKGKDVELRCDPISGHTALYWYRQSLGQGLEFLIYFQGNSAPDKSGLPSDRFSAERTGGSVSTLTIQRTQQEDSAVYLCASSAHTDTQYFGPGTRLTVL.

This clonotype was seen repeatedly, ten times or more. The chain carries TRBV7-2 and TRBJ2-7; 12 bases line up with TRBD2. The CDR3 extends over 16 amino acids. The V segment lost 5 bases and the J segment 1 base; nucleotides outside the gene matches: 6. In germline, CDR1 is SGHTA, CDR2 FQGNSA. CDR3 loop: CASSPEGLAGSYEQYF. CDR3 DNA: TGTGCCAGCAGCCCCGAGGGACTAGCGGGTTCCTACGAGCAGTACTTC.

The chain has TRBV28 and TRBJ1-6; tentatively, D is TRBD1 (5 bases). CDR3 length: 16 amino acids. V was trimmed by 8 bases and J by 2 bases, leaving 16 bases between them. Germline CDR1 reads MDHEN; CDR2 reads SYDVKM. CDR3 in DNA: TGTGCCAGCGTCCCTCGGGGGGAGGCCTATAATTCACCCCTCCACTTT. Protein product: CASVPRGEAYNSPLHF.

At least ten counts were recorded for this clonotype. V and J are TRBV30 and TRBJ1-1; D not certain. V lost 0 bases to trimming and J lost 7 bases, with 18 bases between them. The V gene's germline CDR1 is GTSNPN and CDR2 SVGIG (reference sequence). The CDR3 extends over 15 amino acids. The DNA for the CDR3 is TGTGCCTGGAGTGTACGGAACAGCCGATCGGGTGAAGCTTTCTTT. It translates to CAWSVRNSRSGEAFF.

This clonotype was seen at least ten times. This sequence joins TRBV7-6 and TRBJ2-3; either TRBD1 or TRBD2 may fit D (6 bases each). Trimming removed 5 bases at V and 3 bases at J, with 9 bases between. The CDR3 runs 13 residues. Per the germline V gene, CDR1 is SGHVS and CDR2 is FNYEAQ. CDR3 residues: CASSRGQTDTQYF. CDR3 DNA sequence: TGTGCCAGCAGCCGGGGGCAGACAGATACGCAGTATTTT.

In its sample, this clonotype was seen a few times. V gene TRBV20-1 combines with J gene TRBJ1-6, with D possibly TRBD1 on 6 matching bases. The CDR3 has 14 amino acids. V lost 3 bases and J lost 9, with 15 bases in between. Germline V CDR1 and CDR2: DFQATT, SNEGSKA (reference sequence). The CDR3, as DNA: TGCAGTGCTAGCCTCGGCAGGGGCTCTTCACCCCTCCACTTT. Its translation: CSASLGRGSSPLHF.

This clonotype occurred many times. The genes are TRBV7-9 and TRBJ1-6, with TRBD1 as a possible D gene (6 bases). Germline V gives CDR1 SEHNR, CDR2 FQNEAQ (reference sequence). The V and J ends lost 3 bases and 10 bases respectively, with 16 bases between them. The CDR3 spans 15 residues. The CDR3 nucleotides are TGTGCCAGCAGCTTGGGGGGGGCCTTACTCTCACCCCTCCACTTT. This translates into CASSLGGALLSPLHF.

This clonotype was recorded many times. The chain joins TRBV28 to TRBJ2-7; 9 nucleotides match TRBD1. The CDR3 is 15 amino acids. CDR1 and CDR2 from the germline V gene are MDHEN and SYDVKM. Germline trimming cut 2 bases from V and 3 bases from J; bases unmatched to any gene: 5. CDR3 sequence: CASSLGGGQGYEQYF. CDR3 nucleotides: TGTGCCAGCAGTTTAGGGGGGGGACAGGGCTACGAGCAGTACTTC.

The chain recombines TRBV29-1 with TRBJ1-6; unclear D gene. In germline, CDR1 is SQVTM, CDR2 ANQGSEA. V lost 6 bases, J lost 2 bases, and 8 bases lay in between. The CDR3 has 13 amino acids. DNA of the CDR3: TGCAGCGTGTCGCGTACCTATAATTCACCCCTCCACTTT. It translates to CSVSRTYNSPLHF.

Ten or more counts support this clonotype. The chain recombines TRBV11-2 with TRBJ2-2; D remains unclear. CDR3 length: 13 amino acids. Per germline, CDR1 SGHAT and CDR2 FQNNGV. V shed 5 bases and J shed 3 bases, with 7 bases lying between them. As DNA, the CDR3 is TGTGCCAGCAGCCTTACTGACACCGGGGAGCTGTTTTTT. Translating gives CASSLTDTGELFF.

As for this clonotype: Being one base from a much bigger clone, this may be a read error. CDR3 coding DNA: TGTGCCAGCACCGCGGGTCCCTACGAGCAGAACTTC. Encoded protein: CASTAGPYEQNF. The chain joins TRBV7-2 to TRBJ2-7, with D possibly being TRBD2 (5 bases). CDR3 length equals 12 residues. CDR1 SGHTA and CDR2 FQGNSA come from the germline V gene.

This clonotype has more than one count but fewer than ten. The chain has TRBV27 and TRBJ2-7; maybe TRBD2 (5 bases). From germline, CDR1 is MNHEY and CDR2 SMNVEV (reference sequence). Trimming removed 5 bases from V and 4 bases from J, with 18 bases in between. CDR3 length: 15 residues. The CDR3 DNA reads as TGTGCCAGCAGTAAACCGGGAAGAGGTATTTACGAGCAGTACTTC. This sequence encodes CASSKPGRGIYEQYF.

This clonotype was recorded many times. The rearrangement links TRBV19 to TRBJ1-5; 10 bases line up with TRBD1. The junction had 3 bases not matched to a gene; V was cut back by 6 bases and J by 4 bases. The CDR3 totals 14 residues. CDR1 is LNHDA and CDR2 is SQIVND in the germline V gene (reference sequence). Here the CDR3 reads CASSGQGVNQPQHF. CDR3 in DNA: TGTGCCAGTAGCGGACAGGGGGTTAATCAGCCCCAGCATTTT.

The chain links TRBV29-1 to TRBJ1-2; the match to TRBD1 covers 10 bases. The V and J ends lost 0 bases and 7 bases, in that order; junction bases with no gene match: 2. From germline, CDR1 is SQVTM and CDR2 ANQGSEA. The CDR3 consists of 13 residues. The CDR3 is CSVEEGQGTGYTF. DNA of the CDR3: TGCAGCGTTGAAGAGGGACAGGGGACTGGCTACACCTTC.

This clonotype has at least ten counts. The chain uses TRBV20-1 and TRBJ2-3; 7 nucleotides match TRBD1. Germline CDR1 and CDR2: DFQATT and SNEGSKA (reference sequence). This CDR3 contains 15 residues. Losses at the gene ends were 3 bases for V and 11 bases for J; bases not matched to a gene: 17. The CDR3 DNA reads as TGCAGTGCTAGCCCCCCAGCGCCTTCGAACAGGGGGCAGTATTTT. Protein: CSASPPAPSNRGQYF.

This clonotype was counted a few times. V gene TRBV7-8 combines with J gene TRBJ1-3; D gene unclear. The CDR3 has 12 residues. The germline gives CDR1 SGHVS, CDR2 FQNEAQ. V lost 7 bases and J 2 bases, leaving 6 bases between the germline ends. CDR3 DNA sequence: TGTGCCAGCACCGAACCTGGAAACACCATATATTTT. Translation gives CASTEPGNTIYF.